This T cell receptor (beta chain) was sequenced for a study of T-cell reconstitution after alpha-beta-depleted transplantation in children. The TCRbeta library was prepared with unique molecular identifiers. TCRdb redid the calling of the PCR reads with MiXCR, one entry per CDR3 protein. Of about 360,000 distinct CDR3 sequences listed, about an eighth were seen once; the top ten hold roughly 4.3%. The clonotype comes from a human donor who donated a stem cell graft to a child with Fanconi anemia. The sample was PBMCs, taken from the stem cell graft.

The CDR3 loop is CAISGDYNEQFF. CDR3 DNA: TGTGCCATCAGTGGGGACTACAATGAGCAGTTCTTC. The rearrangement links TRBV10-3 to TRBJ2-1; D unclear. There are 12 residues in the CDR3. Germline CDR1 ENHRY, CDR2 SYGVKD. Trimming took 4 bases from V and 3 from J, leaving 4 bases between them.